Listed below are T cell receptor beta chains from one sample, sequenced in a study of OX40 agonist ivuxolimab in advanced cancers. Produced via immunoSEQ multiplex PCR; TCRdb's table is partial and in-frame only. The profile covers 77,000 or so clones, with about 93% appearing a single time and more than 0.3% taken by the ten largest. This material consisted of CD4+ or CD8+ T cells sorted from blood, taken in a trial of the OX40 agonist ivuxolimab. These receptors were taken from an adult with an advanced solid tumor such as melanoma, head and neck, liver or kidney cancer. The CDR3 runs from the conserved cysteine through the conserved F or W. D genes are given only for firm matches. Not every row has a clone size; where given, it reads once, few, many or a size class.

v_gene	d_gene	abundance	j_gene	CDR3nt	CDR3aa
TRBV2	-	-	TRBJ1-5	TGTGCCAGCATGTTGGGGGGTGCCCTAGATCAGCCCCAGCATTTT	CASMLGGALDQPQHF
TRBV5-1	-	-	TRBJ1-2	TGCGCCAGCAGCCTGGGGCAGGGGTACTATGGCTACACCTTC	CASSLGQGYYGYTF
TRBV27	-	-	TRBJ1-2	TGTGCCAGCAGCCGAGGACAGACATCTTTCCTTGGTGGCTACACCTTC	CASSRGQTSFLGGYTF
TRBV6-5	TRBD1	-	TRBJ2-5	TGTGCCAGCAGTCGTTCGGGGACAGAAGAGACCCAGTACTTC	CASSRSGTEETQYF
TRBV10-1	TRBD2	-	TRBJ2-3	TGCGCCAGCAGTGAGGGGTCTAGCGGGCGCACAGATACGCAGTATTTT	CASSEGSSGRTDTQYF
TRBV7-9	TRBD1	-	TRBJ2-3	TGTGCCAGCAGCTTGACAGGGACAGATACGCAGTATTTT	CASSLTGTDTQYF
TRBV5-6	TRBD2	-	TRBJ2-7	TGTGCCAGCAGCTGGGCGGGGGTCTCCTACGAGCAGTACTTC	CASSWAGVSYEQYF
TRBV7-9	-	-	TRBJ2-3	TGTGCCAGCAGCCTCACTCTAGACACAGATACGCAGTATTTT	CASSLTLDTDTQYF
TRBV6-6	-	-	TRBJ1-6	TGTGCCAGCAGTTACGGCGGGGATAATTCACCCCTCCACTTT	CASSYGGDNSPLHF
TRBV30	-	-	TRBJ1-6	TGTGCCTGGAGTGACCCAGGTTCGGGTTGGAATTCACCCCTCCACTTT	CAWSDPGSGWNSPLHF
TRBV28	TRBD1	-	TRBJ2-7	TGTGCCAGCAGGTCCGGGACAGGCCTCTACGAGCAGTACTTC	CASRSGTGLYEQYF
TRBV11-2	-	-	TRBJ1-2	TGTGCCAGCACCAAGGACAGCCAAAACTATGGCTACACCTTC	CASTKDSQNYGYTF
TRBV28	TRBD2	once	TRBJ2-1	TGTGCCAGCAGCAAAAGCGGGAGCTCCTACAATGAGCAGTTCTTC	CASSKSGSSYNEQFF
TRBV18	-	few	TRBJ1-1	TGTGCCAGCTCCAAGTCCGGGAACACTGAAGCTTTCTTT	CASSKSGNTEAFF
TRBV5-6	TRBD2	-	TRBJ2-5	TGTGCCAGCACCCCGCTGACTAGCGGGAACCAAGAGACCCAGTACTTC	CASTPLTSGNQETQYF
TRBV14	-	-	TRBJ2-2	TGTGCCAGGGGAGAAAGACGGGATCAGAACACCGGGGAGCTGTTTTTT	CARGERRDQNTGELFF
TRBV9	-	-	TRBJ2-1	TGTGCCAGCAGCGTAGGACTCACCGCGGGATCCAACAATGAGCAGTTCTTC	CASSVGLTAGSNNEQFF
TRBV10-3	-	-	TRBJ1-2	TGTGCCATCAGTAACCGCACAAGTATCTATGGCTACACCTTC	CAISNRTSIYGYTF
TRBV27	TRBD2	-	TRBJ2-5	TGTGCCAGCAGGATCTCGGTGGTAGCGGGAGGGGAGACCCAGTACTTC	CASRISVVAGGETQYF